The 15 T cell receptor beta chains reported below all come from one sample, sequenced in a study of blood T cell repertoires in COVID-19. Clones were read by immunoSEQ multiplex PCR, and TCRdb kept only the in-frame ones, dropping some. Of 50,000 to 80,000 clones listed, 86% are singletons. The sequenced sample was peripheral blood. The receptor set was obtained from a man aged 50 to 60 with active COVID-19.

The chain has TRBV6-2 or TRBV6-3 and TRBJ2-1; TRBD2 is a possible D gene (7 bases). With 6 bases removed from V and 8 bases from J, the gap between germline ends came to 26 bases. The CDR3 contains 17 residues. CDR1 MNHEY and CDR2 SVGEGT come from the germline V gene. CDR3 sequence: CASSPDRGASRGDEQFF. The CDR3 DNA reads TGTGCCAGCAGCCCTGACCGGGGGGCCTCCCGGGGGGATGAGCAGTTCTTC.

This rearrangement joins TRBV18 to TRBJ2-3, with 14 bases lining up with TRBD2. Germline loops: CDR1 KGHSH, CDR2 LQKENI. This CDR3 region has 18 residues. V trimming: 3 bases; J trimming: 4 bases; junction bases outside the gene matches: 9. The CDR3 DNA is TGTGCCAGCTCACCCCCTTTGCGGACTAGCGGGAGGCCAGATACGCAGTATTTT. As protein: CASSPPLRTSGRPDTQYF.

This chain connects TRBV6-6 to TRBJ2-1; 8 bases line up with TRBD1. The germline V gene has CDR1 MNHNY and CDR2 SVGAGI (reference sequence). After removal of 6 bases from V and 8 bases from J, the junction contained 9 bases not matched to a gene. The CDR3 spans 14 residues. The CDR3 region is CASRPGQGKDEQFF. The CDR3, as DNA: TGTGCCAGCAGGCCTGGACAGGGCAAGGATGAGCAGTTCTTC.

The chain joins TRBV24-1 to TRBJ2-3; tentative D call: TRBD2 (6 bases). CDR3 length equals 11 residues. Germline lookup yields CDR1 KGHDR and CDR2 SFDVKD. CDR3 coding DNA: TGTGCTTGCGGGGGCACAGATACGCAGTATTTT. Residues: CACGGTDTQYF.

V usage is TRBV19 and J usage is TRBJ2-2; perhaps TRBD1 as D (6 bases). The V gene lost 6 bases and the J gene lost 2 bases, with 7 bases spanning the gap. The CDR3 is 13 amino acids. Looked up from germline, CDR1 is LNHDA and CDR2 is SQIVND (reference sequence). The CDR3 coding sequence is TGTGCCAGTAGGGGACAAAACACCGGGGAGCTGTTTTTT. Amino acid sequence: CASRGQNTGELFF.

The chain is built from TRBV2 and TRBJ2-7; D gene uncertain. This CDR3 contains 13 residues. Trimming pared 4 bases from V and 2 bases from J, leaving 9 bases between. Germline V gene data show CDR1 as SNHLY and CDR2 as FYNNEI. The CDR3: CASSGQSTYEQYF. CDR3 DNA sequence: TGTGCCAGCAGTGGGCAGTCCACCTACGAGCAGTACTTC.

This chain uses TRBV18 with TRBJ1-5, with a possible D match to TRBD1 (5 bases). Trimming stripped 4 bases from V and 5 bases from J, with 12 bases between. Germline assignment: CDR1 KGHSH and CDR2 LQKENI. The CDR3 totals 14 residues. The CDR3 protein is CASSLREGDQPQHF. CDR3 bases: TGTGCCAGCTCACTCAGGGAAGGGGATCAGCCCCAGCATTTT.

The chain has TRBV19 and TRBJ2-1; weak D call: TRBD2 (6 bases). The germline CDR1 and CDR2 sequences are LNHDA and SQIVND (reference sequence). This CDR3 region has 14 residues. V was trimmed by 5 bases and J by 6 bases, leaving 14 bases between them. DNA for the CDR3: TGTGCCAGTAGTGAGGCAGGGAGGCGCAATGAGCAGTTCTTC. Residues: CASSEAGRRNEQFF.

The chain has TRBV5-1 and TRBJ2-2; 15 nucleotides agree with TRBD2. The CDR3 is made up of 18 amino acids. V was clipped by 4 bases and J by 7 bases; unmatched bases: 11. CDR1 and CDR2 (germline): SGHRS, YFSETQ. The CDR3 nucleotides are TGCGCCAGCAGCCCCTCCGGACTAGCGGGAGGGGTAGGCGGGGAGCTGTTTTTT. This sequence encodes CASSPSGLAGGVGGELFF.

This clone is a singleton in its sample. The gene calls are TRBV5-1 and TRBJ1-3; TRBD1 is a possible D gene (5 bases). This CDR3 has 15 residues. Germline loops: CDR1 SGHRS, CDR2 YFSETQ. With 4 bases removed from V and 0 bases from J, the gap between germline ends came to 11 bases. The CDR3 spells CASSRTLDSGNTIYF. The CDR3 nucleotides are TGCGCCAGCAGCAGGACACTTGACTCTGGAAACACCATATATTTT.

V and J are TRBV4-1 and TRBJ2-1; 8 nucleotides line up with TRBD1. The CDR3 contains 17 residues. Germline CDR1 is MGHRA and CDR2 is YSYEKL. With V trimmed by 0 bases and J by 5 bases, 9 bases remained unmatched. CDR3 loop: CASSQDMAGGWDNEQFF. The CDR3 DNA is TGCGCCAGCAGCCAAGATATGGCAGGGGGCTGGGACAATGAGCAGTTCTTC.

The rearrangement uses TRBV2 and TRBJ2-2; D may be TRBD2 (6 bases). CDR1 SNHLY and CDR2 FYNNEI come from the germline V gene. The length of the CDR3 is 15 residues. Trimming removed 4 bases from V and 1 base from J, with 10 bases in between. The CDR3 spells CASSVDSGNTGELFF. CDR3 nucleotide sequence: TGTGCCAGCAGTGTGGATAGCGGGAACACCGGGGAGCTGTTTTTT.

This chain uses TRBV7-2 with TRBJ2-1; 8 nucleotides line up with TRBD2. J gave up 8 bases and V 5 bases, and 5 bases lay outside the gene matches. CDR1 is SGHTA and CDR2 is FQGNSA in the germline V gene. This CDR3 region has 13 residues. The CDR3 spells CASSISGMDEQFF. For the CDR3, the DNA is TGTGCCAGCAGCATTAGCGGGATGGATGAGCAGTTCTTC.

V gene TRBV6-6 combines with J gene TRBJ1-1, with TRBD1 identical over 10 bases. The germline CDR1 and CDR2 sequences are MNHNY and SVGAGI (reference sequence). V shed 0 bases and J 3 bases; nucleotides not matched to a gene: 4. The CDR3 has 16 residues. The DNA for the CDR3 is TGTGCCAGCAGTTACTCGAGAGGACAGGGGGACACTGAAGCTTTCTTT. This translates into CASSYSRGQGDTEAFF.

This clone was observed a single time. The chain's CDR3 is CASSEALWTSTDTQYF. The CDR3 region has the DNA TGTGCCAGCAGTGAAGCGCTTTGGACTAGCACAGATACGCAGTATTTT. The chain combines TRBV2 with TRBJ2-3, with D possibly being TRBD2 (5 bases). With 0 bases removed from V and 0 bases from J, the gap between germline ends came to 10 bases. The CDR3 contains 16 residues. In germline, CDR1 is SNHLY, CDR2 FYNNEI.